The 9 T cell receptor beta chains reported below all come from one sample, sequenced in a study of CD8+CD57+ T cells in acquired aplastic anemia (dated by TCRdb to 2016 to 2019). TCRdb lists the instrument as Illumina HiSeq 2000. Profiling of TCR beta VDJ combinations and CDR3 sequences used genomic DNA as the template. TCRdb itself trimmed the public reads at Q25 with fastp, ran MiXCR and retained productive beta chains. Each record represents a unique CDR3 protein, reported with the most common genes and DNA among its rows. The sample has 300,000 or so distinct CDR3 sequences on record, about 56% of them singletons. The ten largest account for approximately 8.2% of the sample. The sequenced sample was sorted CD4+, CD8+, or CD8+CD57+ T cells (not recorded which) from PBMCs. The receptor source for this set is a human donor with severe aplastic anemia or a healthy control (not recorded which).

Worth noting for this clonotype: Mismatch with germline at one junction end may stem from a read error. This chain's CDR3 is CASSQGRATYNEQFF. CDR3 coding DNA: TGTGCCAGCAGCCAAGGAAGGGCCACCTACAACGAGCAGTTCTTC. The rearrangement links TRBV4-2 to TRBJ2-1; no reliable D call. The CDR3 is 15 residues long. Per germline, CDR1 LGHNA and CDR2 YNFKEQ.

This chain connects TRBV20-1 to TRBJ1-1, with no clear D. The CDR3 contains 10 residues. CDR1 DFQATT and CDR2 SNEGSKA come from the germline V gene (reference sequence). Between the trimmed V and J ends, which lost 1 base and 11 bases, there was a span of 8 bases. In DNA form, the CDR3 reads TGCAGTGCTAGAGTAAGGACGGCTTTCTTT. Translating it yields CSARVRTAFF.

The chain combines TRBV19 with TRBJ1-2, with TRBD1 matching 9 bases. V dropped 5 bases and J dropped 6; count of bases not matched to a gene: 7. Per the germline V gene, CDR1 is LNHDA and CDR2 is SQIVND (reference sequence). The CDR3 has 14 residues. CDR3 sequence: CASSSSGTGHGYTF. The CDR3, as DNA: TGTGCCAGTAGTTCCTCCGGGACAGGGCATGGCTACACCTTC.

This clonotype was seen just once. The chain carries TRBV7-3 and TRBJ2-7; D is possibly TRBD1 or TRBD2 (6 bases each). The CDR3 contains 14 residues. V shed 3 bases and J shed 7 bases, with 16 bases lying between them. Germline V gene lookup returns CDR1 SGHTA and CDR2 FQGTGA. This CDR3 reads CASSLGGDTGEQYF. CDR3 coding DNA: TGTGCCAGCAGCTTGGGCGGGGACACGGGGGAGCAGTACTTC. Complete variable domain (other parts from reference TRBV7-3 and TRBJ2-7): GAGVSQTPSNKVTEKGKYVELRCDPISGHTALYWYRQSLGQGPEFLIYFQGTGAADDSGLPNDRFFAVRPEGSVSTLKIQRTERGDSAVYLCASSLGGDTGEQYFGPGTRLTVT.

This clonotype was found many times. The CDR3 sequence: CASSPRTGSSYEQYF. The CDR3 DNA reads as TGCGCCAGCAGCCCAAGGACAGGGAGCTCCTACGAGCAGTACTTC. J is TRBJ2-7 and V is TRBV5-1; 8 nucleotides line up with TRBD1. With V trimmed by 4 bases and J by 0 bases, 6 bases remained unmatched. CDR1 is SGHRS and CDR2 is YFSETQ in the germline V gene. This CDR3 region has 15 residues.

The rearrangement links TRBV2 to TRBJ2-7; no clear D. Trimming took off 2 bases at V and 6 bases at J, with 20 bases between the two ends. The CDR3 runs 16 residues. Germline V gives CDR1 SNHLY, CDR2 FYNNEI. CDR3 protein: CASSERSGQYPSEQYF. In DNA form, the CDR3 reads TGTGCCAGCAGTGAAAGGAGTGGCCAGTACCCTTCCGAGCAGTACTTC. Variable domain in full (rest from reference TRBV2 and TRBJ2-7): EPEVTQTPSHQVTQMGQEVILRCVPISNHLYFYWYRQILGQKVEFLVSFYNNEISEKSEIFDDQFSVERPDGSNFTLKIRSTKLEDSAMYFCASSERSGQYPSEQYFGPGTRLTVT.

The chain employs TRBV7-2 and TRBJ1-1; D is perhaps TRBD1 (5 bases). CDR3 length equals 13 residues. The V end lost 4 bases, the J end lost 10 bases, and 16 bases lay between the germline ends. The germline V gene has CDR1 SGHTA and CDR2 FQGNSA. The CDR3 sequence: CASSSGLNGGAFF. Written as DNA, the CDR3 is TGTGCCAGCAGCTCGGGACTTAACGGAGGAGCTTTCTTT. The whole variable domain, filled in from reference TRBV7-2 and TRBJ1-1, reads GAGVSQSPSNKVTEKGKDVELRCDPISGHTALYWYRQSLGQGLEFLIYFQGNSAPDKSGLPSDRFSAERTGGSVSTLTIQRTQQEDSAVYLCASSSGLNGGAFFGQGTRLTVV.

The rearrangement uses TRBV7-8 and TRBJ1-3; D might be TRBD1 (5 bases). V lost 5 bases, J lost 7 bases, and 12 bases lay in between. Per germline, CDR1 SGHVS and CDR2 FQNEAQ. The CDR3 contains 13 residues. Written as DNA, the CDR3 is TGTGCCAGCAGCGGGCAGCAGGGCAACACCATATATTTT. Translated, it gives CASSGQQGNTIYF.

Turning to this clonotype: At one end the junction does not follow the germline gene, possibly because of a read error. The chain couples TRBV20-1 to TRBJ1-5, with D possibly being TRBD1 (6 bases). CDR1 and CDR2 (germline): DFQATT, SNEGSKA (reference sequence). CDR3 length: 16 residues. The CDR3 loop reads CSARGDQGQNNQLQHF. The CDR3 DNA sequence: TGCAGTGCTAGAGGAGATCAAGGACAGAACAATCAGCTCCAGCATTTT.